Listed here are 32 T cell receptor beta chains from one sample, sequenced in a study of a mutant IDH1 vaccine in newly diagnosed glioma. The table came from immunoSEQ multiplex PCR; TCRdb's copy has only in-frame clones and leaves some out. The profile covers tens of thousands of clones, with over 75% appearing a single time and approximately 5.1% taken by the ten largest. Time point noted: week 47, end of study. Alongside topical imiquimod, each dose of vaccine comprised 300 ug of mutant IDH1 20-mer peptide. These receptors' antigens are unknown. Sequencing used PBMCs, obtained from a glioma patient whose treatment included an IDH1 peptide vaccine. These receptors were taken from a woman aged 40 to 50 with glioma.

This clone appeared once. The chain is built from TRBV7-2 and TRBJ1-1, with 9 bases fitting TRBD1. Trimming cost V 6 bases and J 4 bases; bases outside gene matches: 15. CDR1 SGHTA and CDR2 FQGNSA come from the germline V gene. The CDR3 contains 17 residues. The CDR3 loop reads CASRLTGTGLRGTEAFF. The CDR3 nucleotides are TGTGCCAGCAGGCTGACCGGGACAGGGTTGAGGGGCACTGAAGCTTTCTTT.

This clone was found once. The chain uses TRBV4-1 and TRBJ2-1; D unresolved. V was trimmed by 1 base and J by 3 bases, leaving 7 bases between them. Germline V lookup: CDR1 MGHRA, CDR2 YSYEKL. This CDR3 is built from 14 residues. CDR3: CASSQVGNYNEQFF. Here the CDR3 DNA reads TGCGCCAGCAGCCAAGTAGGGAACTACAATGAGCAGTTCTTC.

This chain joins TRBV19 and TRBJ2-5; 8 bases line up with TRBD2. The germline V gene encodes CDR1 LNHDA and CDR2 SQIVND (reference sequence). This CDR3 comprises 14 residues. V was clipped by 4 bases and J by 1 base; unmatched bases: 2. The DNA of the CDR3 is TGTGCCAGTAGTAGCGGGGGGCCCCAAGAGACCCAGTACTTC. Encoded protein: CASSSGGPQETQYF.

The V and J genes are TRBV10-1 and TRBJ1-1; TRBD1 agrees at 8 bases. CDR1 and CDR2 (germline): WNHNN, SYGVQD (reference sequence). The CDR3 runs 16 residues. With 3 bases clipped from V and 6 bases from J, the junction kept 12 bases outside the gene matches. The CDR3 sequence is CASSDSLGTGYAEAFF. The CDR3 DNA reads as TGCGCCAGCAGTGATTCATTAGGGACAGGATACGCTGAAGCTTTCTTT.

This chain connects TRBV7-9 to TRBJ2-7; TRBD2 might be the D (5 bases). The CDR3 sequence is 13 residues long. V lost 1 base, J lost 3 bases, and 7 bases lay in between. Germline values: CDR1 SEHNR, CDR2 FQNEAQ (reference sequence). The chain's CDR3 is CASSLVRGYEQYF. The CDR3 DNA follows: TGTGCCAGCAGCTTAGTTCGGGGCTACGAGCAGTACTTC.

The V gene is TRBV11-3, the J gene TRBJ2-2, with a tentative D call TRBD2 (6 bases). Germline lookup yields CDR1 SGHNT and CDR2 YENEEA. This CDR3 has 12 residues. V was pared by 5 bases and J by 7 bases, with 8 bases between. CDR3 DNA sequence: TGTGCCAGCAGCCCGCGGGGCGGGGAGCTGTTTTTT. This gives the protein CASSPRGGELFF.

This rearrangement joins TRBV30 to TRBJ2-7, with unresolved D. Germline loops: CDR1 GTSNPN, CDR2 SVGIG (reference sequence). With 2 bases removed from V and 12 bases from J, the gap between germline ends came to 17 bases. The CDR3 runs 12 residues. CDR3 loop: CAWSTTAPIRYF. As DNA, the CDR3 is TGTGCCTGGAGTACCACGGCCCCTATAAGGTACTTC.

V usage is TRBV2 and J usage is TRBJ2-3; D is perhaps TRBD2 (5 bases). V gave up 6 bases and J gave up 6 bases, with 13 bases separating them. Germline V gene data show CDR1 as SNHLY and CDR2 as FYNNEI. There are 13 residues in the CDR3. CDR3 loop: CASRLALGDTQYF. In DNA, the CDR3 is TGTGCCAGCAGGCTAGCCTTAGGGGATACGCAGTATTTT.

The chain has TRBV28 and TRBJ1-1; D is ambiguous. The ends were cut back, 3 bases at V and 1 base at J, with 9 bases in the middle. Germline V gene lookup returns CDR1 MDHEN and CDR2 SYDVKM. The length of the CDR3 is 14 residues. CDR3 loop: CASSLTQTNTEAFF. In DNA, the CDR3 is TGTGCCAGCAGTTTGACGCAGACGAACACTGAAGCTTTCTTT. The complete variable domain, with remaining parts taken from reference TRBV28 and TRBJ1-1, reads DVKVTQSSRYLVKRTGEKVFLECVQDMDHENMFWYRQDPGLGLRLIYFSYDVKMKEKGDIPEGYSVSREKKERFSLILESASTNQTSMYLCASSLTQTNTEAFFGQGTRLTVV.

J is TRBJ2-7 and V is TRBV6-5; TRBD1 is a possible D gene (6 bases). V dropped 8 bases and J dropped 3 bases, with 11 bases sitting between them. Germline V gene data show CDR1 as MNHEY and CDR2 as SVGAGI. The CDR3 is 12 residues long. This chain's CDR3 is CASGTKYYEQYF. CDR3 DNA sequence: TGTGCCAGCGGGACAAAGTACTACGAGCAGTACTTC.

This chain links TRBV10-3 with TRBJ2-1; D unclear. Trimming left V 2 bases short and J 6 bases short, with 5 bases between. Per germline, CDR1 ENHRY and CDR2 SYGVKD. The CDR3 is made up of 12 amino acids. The CDR3 DNA reads TGTGCCATCAGTGAGGGTAGCAATGAGCAGTTCTTC. This gives the protein CAISEGSNEQFF.

The chain recombines TRBV6-1 with TRBJ1-2; a possible D gene is TRBD1 (6 bases). Trimming shortened V by 6 bases and J by 5 bases, and 16 bases separated the two germline ends. CDR3 length: 14 amino acids. Germline CDR1 is MNHNS and CDR2 is SASEGT. DNA of the CDR3: TGTGCCAGCAGCCACAGGGAAAGAGGGTATGGCTACACCTTC. It encodes CASSHRERGYGYTF.

The V and J genes are TRBV6-5 and TRBJ2-7; 8 bases agree with TRBD2. This CDR3 region has 12 residues. V shed 7 bases and J 6 bases; nucleotides not matched to a gene: 5. CDR1 is MNHEY and CDR2 is SVGAGI in the germline V gene. CDR3 nucleotides: TGTGCCAGCACCCGGGAGGGGAGCGAGCAGTACTTC. Amino acids: CASTREGSEQYF.

V gene TRBV4-3 combines with J gene TRBJ2-7; 8 bases are a match to TRBD2. The CDR3 has 15 amino acids. Germline CDR1 is LGHNA and CDR2 is YSLEER. J lost 3 bases, V lost 0 bases, and 4 bases had no gene match. The CDR3 sequence is CASSQERGLVYEQYF. CDR3 bases: TGCGCCAGCAGCCAAGAAAGGGGACTAGTCTACGAGCAGTACTTC.

The chain is built from TRBV7-8 and TRBJ2-1, with 12 bases matching TRBD2. Germline V gene sequence: CDR1 SGHVS, CDR2 FQNEAQ. Trimming cost V 1 base and J 10 bases; bases outside gene matches: 8. The CDR3 is made up of 16 amino acids. The CDR3 DNA is TGTGCCAGCAGCTTAGTTACTAGCGGGGGGTCCAGGGAGCAGTTCTTC. Amino acids: CASSLVTSGGSREQFF.

CDR3 residues: CASSEGPGRTAGNTIYF. As DNA, the CDR3 is TGTGCCAGCAGTGAAGGGCCAGGGAGAACAGCTGGAAACACCATATATTTT. This chain links TRBV6-1 with TRBJ1-3; D possibly corresponds to TRBD1 (5 bases). This CDR3 spans 17 amino acids. Per germline, CDR1 MNHNS and CDR2 SASEGT. V was clipped by 1 base and J by 2 bases, with 15 bases between them.

With regard to this clone: Other DNA sequences in this specimen translate into the identical CDR3. The chain carries TRBV5-1 and TRBJ2-7, with a weak D call TRBD1 (5 bases). Between the trimmed V and J ends, which lost 0 bases and 0 bases, there was a span of 10 bases. This CDR3 contains 15 residues. Germline V gene data show CDR1 as SGHRS and CDR2 as YFSETQ. CDR3 in amino acids: CASSLDLRASYEQYF. In DNA form, the CDR3 reads TGCGCCAGCAGCTTGGATCTCAGGGCCTCCTACGAGCAGTACTTC. The full variable domain, with the rest looked up from reference TRBV5-1 and TRBJ2-7, is KAGVTQTPRYLIKTRGQQVTLSCSPISGHRSVSWYQQTPGQGLQFLFEYFSETQRNKGNFPGRFSGRQFSNSRSEMNVSTLELGDSALYLCASSLDLRASYEQYFGPGTRLTVT.

The rearrangement joins TRBV7-9 to TRBJ1-1; D unresolved. V lost 0 bases, J lost 1 base, and 6 bases lay in between. The CDR3 totals 14 residues. Germline values: CDR1 SEHNR, CDR2 FQNEAQ (reference sequence). The chain's CDR3 is CASSLALGNTEAFF. CDR3 in DNA: TGTGCCAGCAGCTTAGCGCTAGGGAACACTGAAGCTTTCTTT.

The V and J genes are TRBV4-2 and TRBJ2-3, with 10 bases fitting TRBD2. The ends lost 4 bases at V and 0 bases at J; junction bases unmatched: 7. This CDR3 region has 17 residues. Germline V gives CDR1 LGHNA, CDR2 YNFKEQ. CDR3 sequence reads: CASSPRERGGSTDTQYF. The CDR3 coding sequence is TGTGCCAGCAGCCCCAGGGAGCGGGGGGGAAGCACAGATACGCAGTATTTT.

The chain couples TRBV15 to TRBJ2-7; 7 bases align to TRBD2. The germline V gene encodes CDR1 LNHNV and CDR2 YYDKDF (reference sequence). J was trimmed by 2 bases and V by 3 bases; bases with no gene match: 4. The CDR3 totals 14 residues. The CDR3 region has the DNA TGTGCCACCAGCAGGGGCGGGGGTACCTACGAGCAGTACTTC. This translates into CATSRGGGTYEQYF.

The rearrangement joins TRBV18 to TRBJ1-4, with D maybe TRBD1 (5 bases). The V end lost 5 bases, the J end lost 3 bases, and 7 bases lay between the germline ends. Germline-derived CDR1 and CDR2 are KGHSH and LQKENI. The CDR3 loop spans 13 amino acids. CDR3 bases: TGTGCCAGCTCAACGGGGGCTAATGAAAAACTGTTTTTT. It encodes CASSTGANEKLFF.

The chain joins TRBV5-6 to TRBJ2-7; a weak D match, TRBD2 (5 bases). The length of the CDR3 is 14 residues. Germline-derived CDR1 and CDR2 are SGHDT and YYEEEE. Trimming cost V 4 bases and J 0 bases, with 11 bases left between them. The CDR3 reads CASSGLGSSYEQYF. As DNA, the CDR3 is TGTGCCAGCAGCGGATTGGGGAGCTCCTACGAGCAGTACTTC.

This clone was counted between two and nine times. The genes are TRBV5-4 and TRBJ2-2, with 11 bases identical to TRBD2. The junction had 4 bases not matched to a gene; V was cut back by 1 base and J by 8 bases. Germline V gene sequence: CDR1 SGHNT, CDR2 YYREEE (reference sequence). CDR3 length: 15 amino acids. The CDR3 loop is CASSLRLAGQGELFF. Written as DNA, the CDR3 is TGTGCCAGCAGCTTGAGACTAGCGGGGCAGGGGGAGCTGTTTTTT.

The chain combines TRBV10-3 with TRBJ1-3; D remains unclear. This CDR3 has 14 residues. Deletions cut 4 bases from V and 0 bases from J, with 7 bases between. Germline lookup yields CDR1 ENHRY and CDR2 SYGVKD. Here the CDR3 reads CAISVSNSGNTIYF. The CDR3 bases are TGTGCCATCAGTGTCAGCAACTCTGGAAACACCATATATTTT.

The chain couples TRBV18 to TRBJ2-2, with a weak D call TRBD1 (5 bases). Deletions cut 3 bases from V and 5 bases from J, with 7 bases between. The germline V gene encodes CDR1 KGHSH and CDR2 LQKENI. The CDR3 covers 13 residues. In DNA, the CDR3 is TGTGCCAGCTCACCGAGACAGACCGGGGAGCTGTTTTTT. It is translated as CASSPRQTGELFF.

The rearrangement uses TRBV6-7 and TRBJ1-5; D uncertain. TRBV6-7 is an open reading frame whose function is uncertain. This CDR3 spans 15 amino acids. Trimming left V 11 bases short and J 1 base short, with 18 bases between. The CDR3 region is CALMSPISSNQPQHF. DNA of the CDR3: TGTGCCCTGATGAGTCCCATCTCAAGCAATCAGCCCCAGCATTTT.

V gene TRBV6-1 combines with J gene TRBJ2-5; D tentatively reads TRBD1 or TRBD2 (7 bases each). The CDR3 consists of 14 residues. Germline loops: CDR1 MNHNS, CDR2 SASEGT. Trimming pared 6 bases from V and 4 bases from J, leaving 15 bases between. CDR3 region: CASSDRRGGETQYF. CDR3 DNA sequence: TGTGCCAGCAGCGATCGCAGGGGGGGAGAGACCCAGTACTTC.

The rearrangement joins TRBV7-9 to TRBJ1-1; TRBD1 might be the D (5 bases). V lost 3 bases to trimming and J lost 0 bases, with 8 bases between them. The CDR3 spans 14 residues. Germline CDR1 is SEHNR and CDR2 is FQNEAQ (reference sequence). The CDR3 region has the DNA TGTGCCAGCAGCTTTGGGACTCTGAACACTGAAGCTTTCTTT. Its protein is CASSFGTLNTEAFF.

The J gene is TRBJ1-2, the V gene TRBV29-1; maybe TRBD1 (5 bases). The CDR3 spans 13 residues. The V gene lost 3 bases and the J gene lost 5 bases, with 13 bases spanning the gap. Germline CDR1 is SQVTM and CDR2 is ANQGSEA. The CDR3 protein is CSVDPGSVYGYTF. The DNA of the CDR3 is TGCAGCGTTGATCCAGGGTCAGTTTATGGCTACACCTTC.

The chain employs TRBV2 and TRBJ2-1, with 9 bases that match TRBD1. In germline, CDR1 is SNHLY, CDR2 FYNNEI. The CDR3 sequence is 19 residues long. V was clipped by 3 bases and J by 4 bases; unmatched bases: 16. CDR3 DNA: TGTGCCAGCAGTGACCCCAATGACAGGGGGAAAAGGTCATACAATGAGCAGTTCTTC. As protein: CASSDPNDRGKRSYNEQFF. The whole variable domain, remainder taken from reference TRBV2 and TRBJ2-1, is EPEVTQTPSHQVTQMGQEVILRCVPISNHLYFYWYRQILGQKVEFLVSFYNNEISEKSEIFDDQFSVERPDGSNFTLKIRSTKLEDSAMYFCASSDPNDRGKRSYNEQFFGPGTRLTVL.

The chain joins TRBV11-1 to TRBJ1-5; 9 nucleotides match TRBD1. The CDR3 is 13 residues long. Trimming cost V 0 bases and J 12 bases; bases outside gene matches: 3. CDR1 SGHAT and CDR2 FQDESV come from the germline V gene (reference sequence). CDR3 coding DNA: TGTGCCAGCAGCTTAGCCCCGACAGGGGGCCAGCATTTT. Protein: CASSLAPTGGQHF.

The genes are TRBV19 and TRBJ1-5, with a tentative D call TRBD1 (5 bases). The CDR3 is made up of 14 amino acids. V was shortened by 3 bases and J by 7 bases, with 13 bases between the two germline ends. Germline-derived CDR1 and CDR2 are LNHDA and SQIVND (reference sequence). CDR3 in amino acids: CASSIRDHGQPQHF. Here the CDR3 DNA reads TGTGCCAGTAGTATCAGGGACCACGGCCAGCCCCAGCATTTT.